The 7 T cell receptor beta chains below all came from one sample that was sequenced in a study of shared clonotypes between healthy human individuals (TCRdb year 2020). CD8 naive samples were obtained by positive selection for CCR7 among CD45RO-negative cells, yielding a CD45RA+CCR7+ population from which TemRA cells were excluded. Preparation of the library involved the immunoSEQ multiplex PCR assay. The immuneACCESS repertoire file appears here via TCRdb, limited to in-frame rearrangements. These files lack a portion of the clones; in checked studies, under half of the deficit traces to unresolved V genes, and the cause of the others is not known. The sample profile shows approximately 2,200,000 clones; 85% to 95% of them were found once. The biggest ten clones account for 1.7% of the sample. Sequenced material: naive CD8+ T cells from PBMCs. Reading the label with the study, this specimen's cell subset or site is: CD45RA+CCR7+. The receptor set was obtained from a man aged 18 to 29 in good health. Some clones in this sample may be carry-over from other donors' samples.

This chain uses TRBV4-3 with TRBJ1-3; 9 bases agree with TRBD1. In germline, CDR1 is LGHNA, CDR2 YSLEER. Trimming took 2 bases from V and 4 from J; bases not matched to a gene: 9. The length of the CDR3 is 17 residues. The CDR3 coding sequence is TGCGCCAGCAGCCAAACGTCAGGACAGGGGCTGGGAAACACCATATATTTT. It translates to CASSQTSGQGLGNTIYF.

This rearrangement joins TRBV9 to TRBJ2-1, with 9 bases matching TRBD2. The CDR3 is made up of 15 amino acids. Germline CDR1 reads SGDLS; CDR2 reads YYNGEE. After removal of 4 bases from V and 8 bases from J, the junction contained 10 bases not matched to a gene. CDR3 loop: CASSHGTSSRDEQFF. CDR3 nucleotides: TGTGCCAGCAGCCACGGGACTAGCTCTCGCGATGAGCAGTTCTTC.

This sequence joins TRBV7-8 and TRBJ2-7; maybe TRBD2 (6 bases). CDR1 SGHVS and CDR2 FQNEAQ come from the germline V gene. Trimming removed 5 bases from V and 0 bases from J, with 8 bases in between. CDR3 length equals 13 residues. The CDR3 nucleotides are TGTGCCAGCAGCGTGGACTACTCCTACGAGCAGTACTTC. Protein sequence: CASSVDYSYEQYF.

V usage is TRBV29-1 and J usage is TRBJ2-6; no definite D call. The CDR3 runs to 15 residues. Deletions cut 1 base from V and 1 base from J, with 8 bases between. The germline gives CDR1 SQVTM, CDR2 ANQGSEA. The CDR3 loop reads CSVEGVSSGANVLTF. CDR3 coding DNA: TGCAGCGTTGAAGGGGTCTCATCTGGGGCCAACGTCCTGACTTTC.

The chain couples TRBV4-1 to TRBJ2-1, with D unresolved. Trimming took off 3 bases at V and 5 bases at J, with 20 bases between the two ends. CDR1 MGHRA and CDR2 YSYEKL come from the germline V gene. The CDR3 has 17 amino acids. The CDR3 spells CASSHYFSTNYDNEQFF. The CDR3 DNA follows: TGCGCCAGCAGCCATTACTTCTCGACCAACTACGACAATGAGCAGTTCTTC.

The chain joins TRBV29-1 to TRBJ1-2, with no clear D. The CDR3 is 11 amino acids. Germline V gene data show CDR1 as SQVTM and CDR2 as ANQGSEA. Trimming cost V 4 bases and J 4 bases, with 7 bases left between them. The CDR3 reads CSVGGLYGYTF. DNA for the CDR3: TGCAGCGTTGGTGGGCTCTATGGCTACACCTTC.

This sequence joins TRBV28 and TRBJ2-7, with D perhaps TRBD2 (5 bases). The CDR3 totals 13 residues. Trimming shortened V by 3 bases and J by 3 bases, and 9 bases separated the two germline ends. The V gene's germline CDR1 is MDHEN and CDR2 SYDVKM. Written as DNA, the CDR3 is TGTGCCAGCAGTTTTTACGGGGTCTACGAGCAGTACTTC. It encodes CASSFYGVYEQYF.